A selection of T cell receptor beta chains follows, all from one sample in a study of T cells after yellow fever vaccination. TCRdb called the 5' RACE reads again in MiXCR, with one record for every CDR3 protein. This table holds approximately 610,000 distinct CDR3 sequences, about a sixth found once. Sequenced here: PBMCs, sampled about 5 days after the first yellow fever vaccination. These receptors were obtained from a man aged 18 to 35 who received the YFV17D yellow fever vaccine. Both conserved end residues are trimmed from each CDR3. The D gene is left open where the match is weak.

>TRBV18|.
ASSRALLGTNEKLF
>TRBV19|TRBD1
ASTTGGLYQETQY
>TRBV29-1|.
SAVGPGINEKLF
>TRBV24-1|TRBD1
ATSETGDGYT
>TRBV12-3/TRBV12-4|.
ASSFNGYQPQH
>TRBV30|.
AWSAFRGPNTEAF
>TRBV6-2/TRBV6-3|.
ASSYSQSYGYT
>TRBV12-3/TRBV12-4|.
ASSSEGWDEQF
>TRBV12-3/TRBV12-4|.
ASSPRQGIHTQY
>TRBV4-1|.
ASSHAPRTVLAEAF
>TRBV9|TRBD2
ASSVVQGGQETQY
>TRBV29-1|.
SVDGRLNTEAF
>TRBV12-3/TRBV12-4|TRBD2
TSSAGLAGGLRTGELF
>TRBV7-3|TRBD2
ASSSLYGGEQF
>TRBV7-9|TRBD1
ASSPDRGRAGELF
>TRBV6-1|TRBD1
ASSRGQGATNEKLF